The rows below give T cell receptor beta chains drawn from one sample of a study of CD8+ T cells in alopecia areata. The data were produced by immunoSEQ multiplex PCR, yet TCRdb's version contains in-frame clones alone and is incomplete. The profile shows 100,000 or so clones, 60% of them singletons. The sequences come from CD8+ T cells sorted from blood, collected at approximately week 60, from a patient treated with tofacitinib. The receptors originated from a human donor with alopecia areata. Each CDR3 is given with its conserved first and last residue. The D gene is left open where the match is weak. Part of the rows lack a size; the others show once, few, many or a class for expanded clones.

TGTGCCAGCATTCCAACAGGGGCCCGGGGCTACACCTTC,CASIPTGARGYTF,few,TRBV2,TRBD1,TRBJ1-2
TGTGCCAGCAGCGCTTCGGTGGGAGGGGTCGATACCTATGGCTACACCTTC,CASSASVGGVDTYGYTF,.,TRBV9,.,TRBJ1-2
TGTGCCAGCAGCTTGGGGCAGGGCTTCTCACCCCTCCACTTT,CASSLGQGFSPLHF,.,TRBV5-4,.,TRBJ1-6
TGTGCCAGCAGCTTCCCAGGGGGCGCGAACACTGAAGCTTTCTTT,CASSFPGGANTEAFF,.,TRBV7-9,TRBD1,TRBJ1-1
TGCAGCGTTTACGGACTAGGGGACCTCTACAATGAGCAGTTCTTC,CSVYGLGDLYNEQFF,once,TRBV29-1,TRBD2,TRBJ2-1
TGTGCCAGCAGTGACCCTCTTATCGACCCCTACGAGCAGTACTTC,CASSDPLIDPYEQYF,.,TRBV7-9,.,TRBJ2-7
TGTGCCAGCAGCCAAGGTCGGGGCTCCTACAATGAGCAGTTCTTC,CASSQGRGSYNEQFF,few,TRBV14,.,TRBJ2-1
TGTGCCAGCAGCTTGACAGCGAACACCGGGGAGCTGTTTTTT,CASSLTANTGELFF,.,TRBV13,.,TRBJ2-2
TGTGCCAGCAGCTTAGGCCTCGAGCAGTACTTC,CASSLGLEQYF,.,TRBV5-4,.,TRBJ2-7
TGTGCCAGCAGCGGACGGACAGCCACTCTGGGGTCCTATAATTCACCCCTCCACTTT,CASSGRTATLGSYNSPLHF,few,TRBV7-9,.,TRBJ1-6
TGTGCCTGGAGCCTCACAAAGAACACTGAAGCTTTCTTT,CAWSLTKNTEAFF,.,TRBV30,.,TRBJ1-1
TGTGCCATCAGTGAGTCGATGGCGGGGGACTACAATGAGCAGTTCTTC,CAISESMAGDYNEQFF,medium-sized,TRBV10-3,TRBD2,TRBJ2-1
TGTGCCAGCAGCTTAGCAGCCGGGGCCGAGGGATCCTACAATGAGCAGTTCTTC,CASSLAAGAEGSYNEQFF,.,TRBV11-2,.,TRBJ2-1
TGTGCCAGCAGCTTGGGGCGGGGCTTTGAGCAGTTCTTC,CASSLGRGFEQFF,.,TRBV5-6,.,TRBJ2-1
TGTGCCAGCAGTGAGGGCAGGAGTTACAATGAGCAGTTCTTC,CASSEGRSYNEQFF,.,TRBV2,.,TRBJ2-1
TGCAGCGTTGAAGGCCGGGGGCCGACACAAGAGACCCAGTACTTC,CSVEGRGPTQETQYF,.,TRBV29-1,.,TRBJ2-5
TGTGCCAGCAGTTACTCGGAACAATATGGCTACACCTTC,CASSYSEQYGYTF,.,TRBV6-6,.,TRBJ1-2
TGTGCCAGCAGTAGACAGGGCGTGGAGATTATGTATGGCTACACCTTC,CASSRQGVEIMYGYTF,.,TRBV7-9,TRBD1,TRBJ1-2
TGTGCTAGTGGCTCCGGGGCTACGCAGTATTTT,CASGSGATQYF,few,TRBV12-5,.,TRBJ2-3
TGTGCCAGCAGCTTAGTCGGACAGGGGGACACCGGGGAGCTGTTTTTT,CASSLVGQGDTGELFF,.,TRBV7-6,TRBD1,TRBJ2-2
TGTGCCAGCAGGGCCGGGACAGGGGGCTACGAGCAGTACTTC,CASRAGTGGYEQYF,.,TRBV6-1,TRBD1,TRBJ2-7
TGTGCTAGTGGTTTGACCTTTGTCGACAGGGCTACAGATACGCAGTATTTT,CASGLTFVDRATDTQYF,few,TRBV12-5,TRBD1,TRBJ2-3
TGTGCCAGCAGCGACCTAGCGGGGAAACCCTCCTACGAGCAGTACTTC,CASSDLAGKPSYEQYF,.,TRBV7-6,TRBD2,TRBJ2-7
TGTGCCAGCAGGGACAGGGGTTGGTTGAACACTGAAGCTTTCTTT,CASRDRGWLNTEAFF,few,TRBV2,TRBD1,TRBJ1-1
TGCGCCAGCAGCCAGGGACAGGGCAATCAGCCCCAGCATTTT,CASSQGQGNQPQHF,.,TRBV4-1,TRBD1,TRBJ1-5
TGTGCCAGCATCGCAGAGAACACTGAAGCTTTCTTT,CASIAENTEAFF,.,TRBV6-5,.,TRBJ1-1
TGTGCCTGGACCGCTACAGGGGGCAGCTATGGCTACACCTTC,CAWTATGGSYGYTF,.,TRBV30,TRBD1,TRBJ1-2
TGTGCCAGCAGCTTGGCCCCGGGACAGGCACCGTATTTT,CASSLAPGQAPYF,few,TRBV7-9,TRBD1,TRBJ2-3
TGTGCCAGCAGCGGGGGGACATACACTGAAGCTTTCTTT,CASSGGTYTEAFF,.,TRBV5-6,.,TRBJ1-1
TGTGCCACCAGGAAAGAGACCCAGTACTTC,CATRKETQYF,.,TRBV6-5,.,TRBJ2-5
TGCGCCAGCAGCCAAGGGTTGGGGATCGGAGGTTCAGAGACCCAGTACTTC,CASSQGLGIGGSETQYF,few,TRBV4-1,.,TRBJ2-5
TGTGCCAGCAGTTTAGGGGGGACCAAGCCCCAGCATTTT,CASSLGGTKPQHF,.,TRBV27,.,TRBJ1-5
TGCGCCAGCAGCTTGGTTGGGGGTGGTCAGCCCCAGCATTTT,CASSLVGGGQPQHF,.,TRBV5-1,.,TRBJ1-5
TGTGCCTGGAGTGTCCCCACTAGCGGGGGAGCGGGGACCCAGTACTTC,CAWSVPTSGGAGTQYF,.,TRBV30,TRBD2,TRBJ2-5
TGTGCCAGCAGCTTAGATCACACCGGGGAGCTGTTTTTT,CASSLDHTGELFF,.,TRBV11-3,.,TRBJ2-2
TGTGCCTGGAATTTAGCGGGGGGCACAGATACGCAGTATTTT,CAWNLAGGTDTQYF,few,TRBV30,TRBD2,TRBJ2-3
TGTGCCAGCAGTCCTTACGACAGGGCCGCCGGGGAGCTGTTTTTT,CASSPYDRAAGELFF,few,TRBV27,TRBD1,TRBJ2-2
TGTGCCAGCAGTGAGCTTAGCGGGGGCCTCACCTACGAGCAGTACTTC,CASSELSGGLTYEQYF,.,TRBV2,TRBD2,TRBJ2-7
TGTGCCAGTAGTTGGGGATTACAAAGCTACGAGCAGTACTTC,CASSWGLQSYEQYF,.,TRBV19,.,TRBJ2-7
TGTGCCAGCAGCTTGTGGGGAGGGAGCAATCAGCCCCAGCATTTT,CASSLWGGSNQPQHF,.,TRBV5-6,.,TRBJ1-5
TGTGCCAGCAGTGAGCCGGGGAACACTGAAGCTTTCTTT,CASSEPGNTEAFF,.,TRBV2,.,TRBJ1-1
TGCGCCAGCCAAACCTACGAGCAGTACTTC,CASQTYEQYF,.,TRBV5-1,.,TRBJ2-7
TGTGCCTGGAGTGTATTAGGGGCGTTGGGCGAAGCTTTCTTT,CAWSVLGALGEAFF,.,TRBV30,.,TRBJ1-1
TGCAGCGTTCCCTTACGGACAGGGGGCATTGGCTATGGCTACACCTTC,CSVPLRTGGIGYGYTF,.,TRBV29-1,TRBD1,TRBJ1-2
TGCAGTGCTGGCAGGACAGGGGATGGCTACACCTTC,CSAGRTGDGYTF,.,TRBV29-1,TRBD1,TRBJ1-2
TGTGCCAGCAGTGAATCCTCCGGGACAGGGGGCTACGAGCAGTACTTC,CASSESSGTGGYEQYF,.,TRBV6-1,TRBD1,TRBJ2-7
TGTGCCAGCAGAACCGGGACAGCTGATGGCTACACCTTC,CASRTGTADGYTF,few,TRBV5-6,TRBD1,TRBJ1-2
TGCGCCAGCAGCCAAGGGACAGGGAAAGCGAGGACTTTCTTT,CASSQGTGKARTFF,few,TRBV4-1,TRBD1,TRBJ1-1
TGTGCCATCAGTGAGGATGCGGGGGGGCCCAAATTGGGTACGCAGTATTTT,CAISEDAGGPKLGTQYF,.,TRBV10-3,TRBD2,TRBJ2-3
TGTGCCAGCAGCGCCCCTAGGGTGGGGAATTGGGATGGCTACACCTTC,CASSAPRVGNWDGYTF,.,TRBV9,.,TRBJ1-2
TGTGCCAGCGGTGCGACCAACAATGAGCAGTTCTTC,CASGATNNEQFF,few,TRBV7-2,.,TRBJ2-1
TGTGCCAGCAGTGACGGGGGCCGGGTCACTGAAGCTTTCTTT,CASSDGGRVTEAFF,.,TRBV6-1,.,TRBJ1-1
TGTGCCAGCAGTGCTCTAGTCGGCTCCTACGAGCAGTACTTC,CASSALVGSYEQYF,.,TRBV27,.,TRBJ2-7
TGTGCCAGTAGTGTCCGCGTATTCCAGGGGGCGGGTGGCTACACCTTC,CASSVRVFQGAGGYTF,once,TRBV19,TRBD1,TRBJ1-2
TGTGCCAGTAGTATGGGGCGAGGGAACAATGAGCAGTTCTTC,CASSMGRGNNEQFF,.,TRBV19,.,TRBJ2-1
TGTGCCACGATGCGGGGACCGAATCCCCTCCACTTT,CATMRGPNPLHF,.,TRBV6-1,.,TRBJ1-6
TGTGCCAGCACGCCCGAGGGCACTAATGAAAAACTGTTTTTT,CASTPEGTNEKLFF,.,TRBV7-9,.,TRBJ1-4
TGTGCCTGGAGTGTAACCCCGACTATCCCCAAGGCCAATGAGCAGTTCTTC,CAWSVTPTIPKANEQFF,once,TRBV30,.,TRBJ2-1
TGTGCCAGTAGTATAGGAGGGGACAGGACCTACGAGCAGTACTTC,CASSIGGDRTYEQYF,.,TRBV19,TRBD1,TRBJ2-7